A single sample is the source of the 30 T cell receptor beta chains below, sequenced in a study of cytomegalovirus exposure and HLA in healthy donors. PCR primers comprised 60 Vbeta and 13 Jbeta primers. Libraries were prepared by immunoSEQ multiplex PCR; TCRdb keeps only in-frame clonotypes and omits some of them. The sample carries 85,000 to 130,000 clones, 75% recorded once. Specimen: PBMCs. The source of these receptors is a man in his forties in good health and CMV-seronegative.

The genes are TRBV5-1 and TRBJ1-6; 9 nucleotides agree with TRBD1. The CDR3 has 14 amino acids. The J segment lost 7 bases and the V segment lost 4 bases, leaving 3 bases of the junction unmatched. Germline V gives CDR1 SGHRS, CDR2 YFSETQ. DNA of the CDR3: TGCGCCAGCAGCCAAGGACAGGGGAATTCACCCCTCCACTTT. The encoded protein is CASSQGQGNSPLHF. The entire variable domain, with the rest obtained from reference TRBV5-1 and TRBJ1-6, is as follows: KAGVTQTPRYLIKTRGQQVTLSCSPISGHRSVSWYQQTPGQGLQFLFEYFSETQRNKGNFPGRFSGRQFSNSRSEMNVSTLELGDSALYLCASSQGQGNSPLHFGNGTRLTVT.

The V call is TRBV2, the J call TRBJ1-5; D is unresolved. Between the trimmed V and J ends, which lost 4 bases and 4 bases, there was a span of 8 bases. CDR3 length: 13 residues. Germline V gives CDR1 SNHLY, CDR2 FYNNEI. The CDR3 reads CASSADYNQPQHF. CDR3 DNA: TGTGCCAGCAGTGCGGACTATAATCAGCCCCAGCATTTT.

The rearrangement links TRBV5-4 to TRBJ1-4, with TRBD1 matching over 7 bases. The CDR3 consists of 14 residues. V lost 4 bases and J lost 5; bases outside the gene matches: 5. The V gene's germline CDR1 is SGHNT and CDR2 YYREEE (reference sequence). The CDR3 sequence: CASSQNRGNEKLFF. The DNA of the CDR3 is TGTGCCAGCAGCCAAAACAGGGGCAATGAAAAACTGTTTTTT.

The chain uses TRBV19 and TRBJ2-7; the match to TRBD1 covers 8 bases. V shed 6 bases and J 6 bases; nucleotides not matched to a gene: 7. The CDR3 extends over 13 amino acids. Germline CDR1 and CDR2: LNHDA and SQIVND (reference sequence). The CDR3 is CASRRPGGGEQYF. The CDR3 DNA reads as TGTGCCAGTAGAAGGCCAGGGGGCGGCGAGCAGTACTTC.

The chain combines TRBV5-1 with TRBJ2-3, with TRBD2 matching 8 bases. CDR1 and CDR2 (germline): SGHRS, YFSETQ. There are 18 residues in the CDR3. Trimming cost V 1 base and J 1 base; bases outside gene matches: 11. The DNA of the CDR3 is TGCGCCAGCAGCTTGACGGGGGGGGGCATTAGACGCACAGATACGCAGTATTTT. Translated, it gives CASSLTGGGIRRTDTQYF.

CDR3 in DNA: TGTGCCAGCTCACAGGGGACAGGGGGAGCAGCTTTCTTT. Translating it yields CASSQGTGGAAFF. The V gene is TRBV18, the J gene TRBJ1-1; 11 bases line up with TRBD1. The CDR3 is 13 residues long. Trimming took 4 bases from V and 10 from J; bases not matched to a gene: 5. Germline values: CDR1 KGHSH, CDR2 LQKENI.

The chain uses TRBV12-5 and TRBJ2-7; D not certain. The CDR3 runs to 13 residues. Looked up from germline, CDR1 is LGHNT and CDR2 is FRNRAP. Trimming cost V 5 bases and J 7 bases, with 15 bases left between them. The CDR3 coding sequence is TGTGCTAGTGGTCCCCACCTAGATGGGGAGCAGTACTTC. It specifies CASGPHLDGEQYF.

The chain is built from TRBV7-9 and TRBJ1-1, with TRBD1 as a possible D gene (5 bases). CDR3 size: 15 residues. The V end was cut by 5 bases, the J end by 2 bases, with 15 bases between. Germline-derived CDR1 and CDR2 are SEHNR and FQNEAQ (reference sequence). CDR3 bases: TGTGCCAGCAGCCGTAGGGACTCCCCTAACACTGAAGCTTTCTTT. Its protein product is CASSRRDSPNTEAFF.

This clone appeared a few times. The V call is TRBV29-1, the J call TRBJ2-3; TRBD2 aligns across 8 bases. The CDR3 length is 14 residues. Trimming cost V 3 bases and J 4 bases; bases outside gene matches: 6. Germline values: CDR1 SQVTM, CDR2 ANQGSEA. The CDR3 spells CSVDRGGSADTQYF. Written as DNA, the CDR3 is TGCAGCGTTGATCGGGGGGGCTCTGCAGATACGCAGTATTTT.

V and J are TRBV2 and TRBJ1-4, with D perhaps TRBD1 (5 bases). V dropped 5 bases and J dropped 0 bases, with 10 bases sitting between them. CDR1 SNHLY and CDR2 FYNNEI come from the germline V gene. The CDR3 contains 15 residues. The CDR3 nucleotides are TGTGCCAGCAGTTTTACAGGAGCAACTAATGAAAAACTGTTTTTT. Residues: CASSFTGATNEKLFF.

V gene TRBV5-1 combines with J gene TRBJ2-1; TRBD1 matches 8 bases. Trimming took 3 bases from V and 6 from J; bases not matched to a gene: 5. Germline V gives CDR1 SGHRS, CDR2 YFSETQ. The length of the CDR3 is 14 residues. The CDR3 loop is CASSWTGKGNEQFF. The CDR3 nucleotides read TGCGCCAGCAGCTGGACAGGGAAGGGCAATGAGCAGTTCTTC.

J is TRBJ2-1 and V is TRBV7-9, with TRBD1 matching over 8 bases. Germline loops: CDR1 SEHNR, CDR2 FQNEAQ (reference sequence). CDR3 length equals 15 residues. With V trimmed by 6 bases and J by 3 bases, 7 bases remained unmatched. CDR3 amino acids: CASSTVGQGYNEQFF. CDR3 nucleotide sequence: TGTGCCAGCAGTACCGTCGGACAGGGCTACAATGAGCAGTTCTTC.

The chain is built from TRBV4-2 and TRBJ2-1, with 8 bases fitting TRBD2. This CDR3 comprises 14 residues. V was pared by 1 base and J by 6 bases, with 2 bases of the junction left unmatched. The germline gives CDR1 LGHNA, CDR2 YNFKEQ. The CDR3: CASSQVLAGNEQFF. DNA for the CDR3: TGTGCCAGCAGCCAAGTTCTAGCGGGCAATGAGCAGTTCTTC.

V and J are TRBV4-1 and TRBJ2-1; 9 bases agree with TRBD2. Germline lookup yields CDR1 MGHRA and CDR2 YSYEKL. The CDR3 is 15 residues long. Unmatched junction bases numbered 7, after V lost 1 base and J lost 9 bases. CDR3 DNA: TGCGCCAGCAGCCAAGCGTGGCGGGGGGGTAGTGAGCAGTTCTTC. Translated, it gives CASSQAWRGGSEQFF.

This chain joins TRBV7-2 and TRBJ2-1, with TRBD2 identical over 11 bases. Germline V gene lookup returns CDR1 SGHTA and CDR2 FQGNSA. Trimming took 4 bases from V and 7 from J; bases not matched to a gene: 9. The CDR3 spans 16 residues. The CDR3 DNA follows: TGTGCCAGCAGCTATGGGGGACTAGCGGTCATTAATGAGCAGTTCTTC. It codes for CASSYGGLAVINEQFF.

The rearrangement joins TRBV2 to TRBJ2-7, with D possibly being TRBD2 (6 bases). From germline, CDR1 is SNHLY and CDR2 FYNNEI. The CDR3 has 13 amino acids. V dropped 4 bases and J dropped 2 bases, with 9 bases sitting between them. CDR3 residues: CASSGRVPYEQYF. The CDR3 DNA is TGTGCCAGCAGTGGGAGGGTTCCCTACGAGCAGTACTTC.

This chain connects TRBV19 to TRBJ1-1, with a tentative D call TRBD1 (5 bases). The CDR3 is made up of 15 amino acids. Trimming stripped 5 bases from V and 1 base from J, with 14 bases between. Looked up from germline, CDR1 is LNHDA and CDR2 is SQIVND (reference sequence). The CDR3 protein is CASSLSRQSNTEAFF. The CDR3 bases are TGTGCCAGTAGTTTATCTCGACAGTCGAACACTGAAGCTTTCTTT.

The chain uses TRBV4-1 and TRBJ1-3, with unresolved D. The CDR3 covers 14 residues. V lost 5 bases to trimming and J lost 2 bases, with 10 bases between them. Looked up from germline, CDR1 is MGHRA and CDR2 is YSYEKL. CDR3 region: CASSSRVTGNTIYF. CDR3 nucleotides: TGCGCCAGCAGCAGTCGGGTAACTGGAAACACCATATATTTT.

The V call is TRBV5-5, the J call TRBJ1-4; D is perhaps TRBD1 (6 bases). Trimming shortened V by 1 base and J by 8 bases, and 15 bases separated the two germline ends. Germline-derived CDR1 and CDR2 are SGHKS and YYEKEE (reference sequence). The CDR3 is 15 amino acids. The DNA for the CDR3 is TGTGCCAGCAGCTTGTCAGGGGCCCAGCGGGAAAAACTGTTTTTT. Translated: CASSLSGAQREKLFF.

With regard to this clone: In the same sample, other DNA sequences code for this CDR3. The chain couples TRBV6-6 to TRBJ1-5; D is unresolved. Per the germline V gene, CDR1 is MNHNY and CDR2 is SVGAGI (reference sequence). Trimming cost V 4 bases and J 4 bases, with 8 bases left between them. The CDR3 is made up of 13 amino acids. The CDR3 DNA sequence: TGTGCCAGCAGTTTCCCGGGAAATCAGCCCCAGCATTTT. It specifies CASSFPGNQPQHF.

CDR3 loop: CASSEQAGFTDTQYF. CDR3 in DNA: TGTGCCAGCAGTGAACAAGCGGGGTTCACAGATACGCAGTATTTT. V is TRBV6-1 and J is TRBJ2-3; 7 bases fit TRBD2. The CDR3 is 15 residues long. CDR1 and CDR2 (germline): MNHNS, SASEGT. Unmatched junction bases numbered 4, after V lost 2 bases and J lost 2 bases.

The CDR3 nucleotides are TGCGCCAGCAGCTTGGTGTCTAGCGGGGGGTCGACCTACGAGCAGTACTTC. Translated, it gives CASSLVSSGGSTYEQYF. J is TRBJ2-7 and V is TRBV5-1; 11 nucleotides agree with TRBD2. The CDR3 is made up of 17 amino acids. With V trimmed by 0 bases and J by 2 bases, 7 bases remained unmatched. The germline gives CDR1 SGHRS, CDR2 YFSETQ.

This clone was counted a few times. The chain links TRBV6-5 to TRBJ1-5; D unclear. Germline V lookup: CDR1 MNHEY, CDR2 SVGAGI. The CDR3 has 14 amino acids. V was cut by 0 bases and J by 8 bases, with 11 bases left in between. The CDR3 DNA follows: TGTGCCAGCAGTTACTCCCTCACTGTGGAGCCCCAGCATTTT. Translated: CASSYSLTVEPQHF.

The chain recombines TRBV19 with TRBJ1-5; tentatively, D is TRBD1 (5 bases). The germline CDR1 and CDR2 sequences are LNHDA and SQIVND (reference sequence). V lost 4 bases and J 3 bases, leaving 13 bases between the germline ends. The CDR3 spans 15 residues. The CDR3 here is CASSTPRQNNQPQHF. Here the CDR3 DNA reads TGTGCCAGTAGTACACCCCGACAGAACAATCAGCCCCAGCATTTT.

Only one count was recorded for this clone. The chain carries TRBV11-2 and TRBJ2-3; tentatively, D is TRBD2 (5 bases). The CDR3 is 13 amino acids. The ends were cut back, 2 bases at V and 3 bases at J, with 6 bases in the middle. The germline gives CDR1 SGHAT, CDR2 FQNNGV. The CDR3, as DNA: TGTGCCAGCAGCTTAACGGGAACAGATACGCAGTATTTT. As protein: CASSLTGTDTQYF.

The chain uses TRBV19 and TRBJ2-1; TRBD1 is a possible D gene (5 bases). Germline V gives CDR1 LNHDA, CDR2 SQIVND (reference sequence). The CDR3 loop spans 13 amino acids. The V gene lost 3 bases and the J gene lost 5 bases, with 8 bases spanning the gap. In nucleotides, the CDR3 is TGTGCCAGTAGTATTGGGGCAAACAATGAGCAGTTCTTC. Amino acids: CASSIGANNEQFF.

V usage is TRBV7-6 and J usage is TRBJ2-2; D possibly corresponds to TRBD2 (5 bases). The CDR3 contains 16 residues. The germline V and J ends were trimmed by 8 bases and 6 bases, with 22 bases remaining between them. Per germline, CDR1 SGHVS and CDR2 FNYEAQ. CDR3 sequence (DNA): TGTGCCAGCTCGCCAGCTCGAGGGAACGTTCCCGGGGAGCTGTTTTTT. It codes for CASSPARGNVPGELFF.

This clone was seen more than once but under ten times. The rearrangement uses TRBV5-6 and TRBJ1-1; D call uncertain. Germline values: CDR1 SGHDT, CDR2 YYEEEE. Trimming removed 7 bases at V and 4 bases at J, with 20 bases between. This CDR3 spans 15 amino acids. The chain's CDR3 is CASLIGIGKPTEAFF. DNA of the CDR3: TGTGCCAGCCTAATCGGGATCGGAAAACCCACTGAAGCTTTCTTT.

This chain links TRBV18 with TRBJ1-5; 7 bases are shared with TRBD1. CDR3 length equals 18 residues. CDR1 is KGHSH, CDR2 LQKENI, per germline. The J segment lost 5 bases and the V segment lost 3 bases, leaving 16 bases of the junction unmatched. The CDR3 nucleotides read TGTGCCAGCTCACCGTACCGTTTGAAAGGGACAGTCGATCAGCCCCAGCATTTT. Protein sequence: CASSPYRLKGTVDQPQHF. Variable domain in full (rest from reference TRBV18 and TRBJ1-5): NAGVMQNPRHLVRRRGQEARLRCSPMKGHSHVYWYRQLPEEGLKFMVYLQKENIIDESGMPKERFSAEFPKEGPSILRIQQVVRGDSAAYFCASSPYRLKGTVDQPQHFGDGTRLSIL.

The V and J genes are TRBV2 and TRBJ1-3; 9 nucleotides agree with TRBD1. The CDR3 runs to 16 residues. Germline lookup yields CDR1 SNHLY and CDR2 FYNNEI. The ends lost 8 bases at V and 9 bases at J; junction bases unmatched: 17. This CDR3 is CASQLYRTGVRGTIYF. The CDR3 DNA sequence: TGTGCCAGCCAGTTGTACAGGACAGGGGTTCGAGGCACCATATATTTT.